Listed here is a single T cell receptor beta chain. The antigen it binds to is not known. Qualities for individual bases were not recorded, and no much larger clone is one base off. TCRbeta CDR3 regions were amplified from genomic DNA using the immunoSEQ Assay, a bias-controlled multiplex PCR. As for how the authors treated the data: The number of nucleated cells in each sample was estimated by amplification of reference gene primers within the assay. To quantify the absolute abundance of each unique TCRbeta CDR3 rearrangement, sequence reads were collapsed and filtered. For each sample, productive Simpson clonality was calculated as the square root of Simpson's diversity index across productive rearrangements. Not all clones reach the TCRdb copy of this immuneACCESS table, which keeps in-frame sequences only. Checked studies attribute under half of the gap to unresolved V genes and leave the rest unexplained. Clone size and V and J calls were adopted from that table, with D and trimming inferred from the DNA. Here the sample has about 280,000 clones; 80% to 90% occur a single time. The ten largest clones represent about 3% of the sample.

The CDR3 starts with the cysteine, ends with the phenylalanine, and has 12 residues. Only CDR3 DNA remains: 36 bases, in frame from the first base. Taken from the germline V gene, the CDR1 and CDR2 loops are SQVTM and ANQGSEA. V is pruned by 8 bases and J by 5 bases, leaving 7 bases of the junction without a gene match. This sample is part of a study of blood T cell repertoires in COVID-19 (dated by TCRdb to 2019 to 2021). Regarding the study in general: Collaborator samples came from the United States, Italy and Spain and covered acute and convalescent phases of COVID-19. The material from the prospective study consisted of cDNA or gDNA derived from T cells, B-cell-depleted T cells, or PBMCs. Subjects who had been exposed to COVID-19, were actively infected with it, or had recovered from it provided the deeply sampled blood TCRbeta repertoires that made up the dataset. The repertoires were released in a freely available public database meant as a resource for research on the immune response to SARS-CoV-2. Samples came from the ongoing ImmuneRACE study (first 160 participants) plus 1,254 subjects from 6 global collaborators. The sample metadata nearly always contained a de-identified subject ID, COVID-19 status, age in years and sex. Where available, HLA class I and class II types were obtained from metadata supplied by the sample provider rather than from assay-based typing.

The collaborating institutions used their own protocols to collect whole blood in K2EDTA tubes. For TCRbeta analysis, collaborator samples were shipped as frozen whole blood, as isolated PBMCs, or as DNA extracted from either sample type. What the research found in general, with its limitations: The quantity of clinical and demographic metadata differed by source and by participant and was supplied without curation.

This receptor was obtained from a woman in her twenties or thirties with active or convalescent COVID-19. This chain is built from TRBV29-1 and TRBJ2-3; the junction holds 7 bases that match TRBD2. The sequenced material came from peripheral blood. Read as DNA, the sequence is TGCAGCACCCGGGGGGAGGTAGATACGCAGTATTTT. Translated, this is CSTRGEVDTQYF.